One T cell receptor (beta chain) is described in this entry. No cognate antigen has been identified for it. Within one base of it there is no much larger clone, and no base qualities were kept. The data belong to a study of T cell responses to AZD1222 COVID-19 vaccine (dated by TCRdb to the early 2020s). For the study in its entirety: AZD1222 recipients given second doses at about 4 weeks or at about 12 weeks were pooled, since spike-specific TCR depth and breadth were not found to differ between the two schedules. A total of more than 230 trial participants underwent TCR sequencing, of whom some 210 received two doses of AZD1222 and around 25 received two doses of the MenACWY control vaccine. Trial participants were enrolled into age subgroups of 18-55, 56-69 and 70-plus years, which contained roughly 140, 27 and 60 TCR-sequenced participants, respectively.

Deletion took 6 bases off V and 2 bases off J, with a span of 13 bases between the germline ends. Including the terminal cysteine and phenylalanine, the CDR3 comprises 14 residues. Only the CDR3 portion is preserved as DNA: 42 bases, with reading frame beginning at the first base. The germline V gene encodes CDR1 MNHNS and CDR2 SASEGT. The CDR3 regions of human TCRbeta chains were analyzed by immunosequencing. Per the authors' processing: Repertoire TCRs were matched against a reference library of SARS-CoV-2-specific TCRs generated with the MIRA antigen-specificity platform. Breadth was defined as the fraction of unique TCRs that were SARS-CoV-2-associated. Depth was defined as the fraction of total T cells that were SARS-CoV-2-associated. Using the MIRA data, each spike-specific TCR was mapped to the spike region that the TCR reacts to and placed in a CD4 or CD8 class. Log10-transformed breadth and depth values were compared by one-way ANOVA with Sidak's multiple comparisons tests. TCRdb provides this immuneACCESS table in a form limited to in-frame rearrangements. Some clones are lacking; in checked studies, under half of them reflect an unresolved V gene, and why the rest are absent is not known. D and trimming were read from the DNA, whereas the V and J calls and clone size are those reported in that table. The sample table shows under 150,000 clones, and 90% to 95% are seen once. The ten largest clones add up to 5.1% of the sample.

Study-level results and caveats: Reportedly, close to half of the unique spike-specific TCRs recognized epitopes lying outside the regions that are mutated in the B.1.351 and B.1.1.7 variants. Because no day 14 peak-response samples were available, the repertoires could be characterized only after the peak T cell response. Vaccine-associated CD4 TCRs spanned the whole spike protein, with dominant responses in regions 160-218 and 743-854. Conclusions about previously exposed vaccinees were limited because only a handful of AZD1222 recipients were SARS-CoV-2 seropositive at baseline. Most participants were white British and females outnumbered males, and the authors suggested that clonal diversity may have been underestimated. The 56-69-year group was small, and its depth increase did not reach significance, likely because of low power. A significant rise in spike-specific TCR breadth and depth was observed after two AZD1222 doses relative to day 0 and relative to MenACWY recipients.

The time point tag for this specimen amounts to: baseline before first vaccination. Vaccinee samples came from UK trials COV001 and COV002, including a single-blind randomized controlled phase 2/3 trial of AZD1222 (ChAdOx1 nCoV-19) in healthy adults. For TCRbeta chain sequencing, PBMC samples from trial participants were taken at day 0 and at day 28 after the second dose. Source: peripheral blood, taken on day 0 of AZD1222 vaccination. Here the chain combines TRBV6-1 and TRBJ2-5; the best D guess is TRBD2, with 6 bases matching. The TCR comes from an adult in good health. DNA sequence: TGTGCCAGCAGCCCCGGGACTGTGCAAGAGACCCAGTACTTC. It is translated as CASSPGTVQETQYF.